Listed below are T cell receptor beta chains from one sample, sequenced in a study of response to subunit inactivated influenza vaccine. TCRdb analysed the RT-PCR reads with MiXCR anew, one entry per CDR3 protein. The sample carries roughly 780,000 distinct CDR3 sequences, approximately 18% recorded once. Sequences were derived from PBMCs from blood, sampled approximately 5 days after vaccination. The receptors derive from a man aged 45-65 years who received an inactivated influenza vaccine. Each CDR3 is given with its conserved first and last residue. A D gene is named only where the DNA matches it firmly. Clone size appears in some rows only: once, few, many, or a class for an expanded clone.

few TRBD2 TRBJ2-7 TRBV3-1 CASSQGVGTSGRRAYEQYF TGTGCCAGCAGCCAAGGAGTGGGGACTAGCGGGAGGCGGGCCTACGAGCAGTACTTC
NA NA TRBJ1-1 TRBV7-9 CASSPALGIEEAFF TGTGCCAGCAGCCCGGCGTTAGGGATAGAAGAAGCTTTCTTT
NA TRBD2 TRBJ2-1 TRBV28 CASSFLTSGHNEQFF TGTGCCAGCAGTTTCTTGACTAGCGGACACAATGAGCAGTTCTTC
NA NA TRBJ2-7 TRBV20-1 CSASTGASFEQYF TGCAGTGCTAGTACGGGAGCATCCTTCGAGCAGTACTTC
NA TRBD2 TRBJ2-5 TRBV20-1 CSANKRDSAETQYF TGCAGTGCAAACAAGCGGGATTCGGCAGAGACCCAGTACTTC
NA TRBD2 TRBJ2-6 TRBV10-3 CAINQAGVTSGANVLTF TGTGCCATCAATCAAGCGGGGGTTACCTCTGGGGCCAACGTCCTGACTTTC
NA NA TRBJ2-7 TRBV20-1 CSARDWGHGGDEQYF TGCAGTGCTAGAGATTGGGGACATGGGGGGGACGAGCAGTACTTC
many TRBD2 TRBJ2-1 TRBV6-5 CASSYRTSGPRSYNEQFF TGTGCCAGCAGTTACCGGACTAGCGGGCCGCGCTCCTACAATGAGCAGTTCTTC
NA TRBD1 TRBJ1-1 TRBV20-1 CSARGTGASTEAFF TGCAGTGCTAGAGGGACAGGGGCGAGCACTGAAGCTTTCTTT
many NA TRBJ2-1 TRBV6-1 CACRDRRYNEQFF TGTGCCTGCCGGGACCGCCGATACAATGAGCAGTTCTTC
few NA TRBJ1-1 TRBV20-1 CSARGGGINTEAFF TGCAGTGCTAGAGGAGGGGGAATTAACACTGAAGCTTTCTTT
many NA TRBJ2-6 TRBV29-1 CSVSGSRAGSGANVLTF TGCAGCGTGTCAGGGAGCAGAGCAGGCTCTGGGGCCAACGTCCTGACTTTC
few NA TRBJ1-2 TRBV12-3/TRBV12-4 CASSGLSGNYGYTF TGTGCCAGCAGTGGACTATCCGGGAACTATGGCTACACCTTC
few NA TRBJ2-6 TRBV18 CASSPGDVLTF TGTGCCAGCTCACCAGGAGACGTCCTGACTTTC
few TRBD2 TRBJ2-7 TRBV5-1 CASSLEASGFRPYEQYF TGCGCCAGCAGCTTGGAGGCTAGCGGGTTCCGGCCCTACGAGCAGTACTTC
many NA TRBJ2-7 TRBV12-3/TRBV12-4 CASSSSLYEQYF TGTGCCAGCAGTTCCTCCTTATACGAGCAGTACTTC
NA TRBD2 TRBJ2-7 TRBV7-8 CASRRRGENGEQYF TGTGCCAGCAGAAGACGGGGGGAGAATGGGGAGCAGTACTTC
few TRBD1 TRBJ2-5 TRBV10-3 CAISEHEGQTQETQYF TGTGCCATCAGTGAGCACGAGGGACAGACTCAAGAGACCCAGTACTTC
NA TRBD1 TRBJ2-2 TRBV5-1 CATLPGTGYTGELFF TGCGCCACCCTACCCGGGACAGGGTACACCGGGGAGCTGTTTTTT
NA NA TRBJ1-5 TRBV6-2/TRBV6-3 CASSYRSSDQPQHF TGTGCCAGCAGCTACCGATCCTCTGATCAGCCCCAGCATTTT
NA NA TRBJ1-5 TRBV20-1 CSARTAGLRNQPQHF TGCAGTGCTAGAACCGCGGGTCTTCGCAATCAGCCCCAGCATTTT
few NA TRBJ1-6 TRBV20-1 CSARVLVGSEDSPLHF TGCAGTGCTAGGGTCCTAGTCGGGTCGGAGGATTCACCCCTCCACTTT
NA TRBD1 TRBJ2-2 TRBV3-1 CAVGTGRTGELFF TGTGCCGTCGGGACAGGACGCACCGGGGAGCTGTTTTTT
few NA TRBJ2-3 TRBV20-1 CSASVHSQSTDTQYF TGCAGTGCTAGTGTTCATAGCCAAAGCACAGATACGCAGTATTTT
many NA TRBJ2-3 TRBV7-2 CASSAGTAPGTLFTDTQYF TGTGCCAGCAGCGCCGGGACGGCCCCCGGGACCTTATTCACAGATACGCAGTATTTT
few TRBD2 TRBJ2-1 TRBV20-1 CSTEWGLAASGQFF TGCAGTACTGAGTGGGGACTAGCGGCTTCGGGGCAGTTCTTC
few NA TRBJ2-2 TRBV7-2 CASSATRRNGELFF TGTGCCAGCAGCGCGACTAGGCGGAACGGGGAGCTGTTTTTT
NA NA TRBJ2-5 TRBV12-3/TRBV12-4 CASSPWTHQETQYF TGTGCCAGCAGTCCTTGGACGCACCAAGAGACCCAGTACTTC
NA NA TRBJ2-1 TRBV7-2 CASMDQLTYNEQFF TGTGCCAGCATGGACCAGCTGACCTACAATGAGCAGTTCTTC
NA TRBD1 TRBJ1-2 TRBV7-9 CASSQGTGSYYGYTF TGTGCCAGCAGCCAAGGGACAGGCAGCTACTATGGCTACACCTTC
NA NA TRBJ2-7 TRBV28 CASSFVQYYEQYF TGTGCCAGCAGTTTCGTACAGTACTACGAGCAGTACTTC
few TRBD1 TRBJ2-4 TRBV15 CATSRDIRGHHIQYF TGTGCCACCAGCAGAGATATCAGGGGGCATCACATTCAGTACTTC
NA NA TRBJ2-3 TRBV12-3/TRBV12-4 CASSLGRWDTQYF TGTGCCAGCAGTTTAGGCAGGTGGGATACGCAGTATTTT
NA NA TRBJ2-3 TRBV3-1 CASSPTQGRTDTQYF TGTGCCAGCAGCCCTACGCAGGGACGCACAGATACGCAGTATTTT
many NA TRBJ2-7 TRBV5-5 CASSTIDILSYEQYF TGTGCCAGCAGCACGATCGACATCCTCTCCTACGAGCAGTACTTC
few NA TRBJ1-5 TRBV7-2 CASSSMQGQQPQHF TGTGCCAGCAGCTCCATGCAGGGGCAACAGCCCCAGCATTTT
NA NA TRBJ2-7 TRBV6-1 CASNTIWDTYYEQYF TGTGCCAGCAACACGATCTGGGACACTTACTACGAGCAGTACTTC
NA NA TRBJ2-3 TRBV20-1 CSAQYGGQGTDTQYF TGCAGTGCCCAGTACGGGGGGCAAGGCACAGATACGCAGTATTTT